This T cell receptor (beta chain) was profiled in a study of response to subunit inactivated influenza vaccine. This CDR3 region has 14 residues. The germline V gene encodes CDR1 SGHRS and CDR2 YFSETQ. V was clipped by 3 bases and J by 7 bases; unmatched bases: 8. In its sample, this clonotype was seen many times. TCRdb reanalysed the RT-PCR reads using MiXCR and keeps one entry per CDR3 protein. This sample has approximately 500,000 distinct CDR3 sequences, with 10% to 15% found just once. Sequenced material: PBMCs from blood, taken about 40 days after vaccination. The sequence was collected from a man aged 50 or older who received an inactivated influenza vaccine. The chain employs TRBV5-1 and TRBJ1-1; 8 nucleotides align to TRBD1. The CDR3 protein is CASSWEPGQVEAFF. The CDR3, as DNA: TGCGCCAGCAGCTGGGAACCGGGACAGGTTGAAGCTTTCTTT. The complete variable domain, with remaining parts taken from reference TRBV5-1 and TRBJ1-1, reads KAGVTQTPRYLIKTRGQQVTLSCSPISGHRSVSWYQQTPGQGLQFLFEYFSETQRNKGNFPGRFSGRQFSNSRSEMNVSTLELGDSALYLCASSWEPGQVEAFFGQGTRLTVV.